The clone carrying this T cell receptor (beta chain) was counted between two and nine times. At one end the junction does not follow the germline gene, possibly because of a read error. Germline assignment: CDR1 KGHSH and CDR2 LQKENI. This CDR3 has 15 residues. The data derive from a study of blood T cell repertoires in COVID-19. TCRdb's table, derived via immunoSEQ multiplex PCR, lists solely in-frame clones and lacks some. Here the sample spans over 150,000 clones, approximately 90% being singletons. The TCR comes from an older woman who had recovered from COVID-19. The rearrangement joins TRBV18 to TRBJ2-7; 10 positions agree with TRBD1. The material sequenced was peripheral blood. The CDR3 DNA is TGTGCCAGCTCACCAGAGTCGACAGGGGGCTTCCCGTTCACCTTC. Residues: CASSPESTGGFPFTF.